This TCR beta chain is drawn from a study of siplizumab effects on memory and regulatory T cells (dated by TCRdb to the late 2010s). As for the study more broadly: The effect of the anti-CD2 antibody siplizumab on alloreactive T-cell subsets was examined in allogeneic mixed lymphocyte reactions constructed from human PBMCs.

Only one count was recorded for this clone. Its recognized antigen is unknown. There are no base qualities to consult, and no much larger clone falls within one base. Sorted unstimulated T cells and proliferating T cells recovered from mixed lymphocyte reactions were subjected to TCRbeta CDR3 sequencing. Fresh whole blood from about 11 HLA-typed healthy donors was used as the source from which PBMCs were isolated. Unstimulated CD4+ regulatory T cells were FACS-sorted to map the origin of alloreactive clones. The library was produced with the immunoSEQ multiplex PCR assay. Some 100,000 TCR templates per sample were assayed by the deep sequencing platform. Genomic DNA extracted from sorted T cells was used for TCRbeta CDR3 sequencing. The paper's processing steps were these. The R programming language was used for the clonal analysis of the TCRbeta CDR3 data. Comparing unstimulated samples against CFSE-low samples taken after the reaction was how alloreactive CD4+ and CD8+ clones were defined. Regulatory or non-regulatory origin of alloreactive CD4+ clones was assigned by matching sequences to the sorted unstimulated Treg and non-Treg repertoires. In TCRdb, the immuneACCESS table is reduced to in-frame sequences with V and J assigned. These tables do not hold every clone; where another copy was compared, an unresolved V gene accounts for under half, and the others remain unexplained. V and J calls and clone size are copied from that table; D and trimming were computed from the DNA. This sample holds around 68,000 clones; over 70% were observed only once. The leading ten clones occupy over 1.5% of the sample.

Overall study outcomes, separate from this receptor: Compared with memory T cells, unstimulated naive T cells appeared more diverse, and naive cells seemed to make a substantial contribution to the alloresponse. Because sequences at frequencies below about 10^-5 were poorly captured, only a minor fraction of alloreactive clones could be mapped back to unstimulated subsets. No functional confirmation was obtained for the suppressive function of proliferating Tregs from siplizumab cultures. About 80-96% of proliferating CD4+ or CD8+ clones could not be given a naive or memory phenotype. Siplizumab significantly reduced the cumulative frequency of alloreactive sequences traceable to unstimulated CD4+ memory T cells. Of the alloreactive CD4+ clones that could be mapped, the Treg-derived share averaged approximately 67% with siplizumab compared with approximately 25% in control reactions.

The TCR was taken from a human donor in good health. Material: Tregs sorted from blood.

The bases are TGTGCCAGCTCACCAAGCGGGAGAGAGGGATACAATGAGCAGTTCTTC. This yields the protein CASSPSGREGYNEQFF. The V and J genes are TRBV18 and TRBJ2-1; 8 bases in the middle match TRBD2. Trimmed from V: 2 bases; trimmed from J: 4 bases; junction bases lacking a gene match: 7. Including cysteine and phenylalanine, the CDR3 has 16 amino acids. Just CDR3 DNA is preserved here, 48 bases in frame from base 1. Sequences KGHSH (CDR1) and LQKENI (CDR2) are obtained from the germline V gene.